By sample share, the clone carrying this TCR beta chain is medium-sized. Its antigen is as yet unknown. Sequencing was performed with immunoSEQ multiplex PCR; in TCRdb, only in-frame clones are kept and a portion is missing. The data show approximately 13,000 clones, with 40% seen just once and about 9.5% held by the top ten. The V and J ends lost 1 base and 4 bases, in that order; junction bases with no gene match: 6. The CDR3 spans 16 residues. Germline loops: CDR1 SGHVS, CDR2 FNYEAQ. A 37°C coculture lasting 5 to 6 days was applied to the mixed lymphocyte reaction cells. The sample belongs to a study of siplizumab effects on memory and regulatory T cells.

This chain joins TRBV7-6 and TRBJ2-7, with 11 bases identical to TRBD1. Sample: CFSE-low (dividing) CD8+ T cells sorted from an allogeneic mixed lymphocyte reaction. The clonotype originates from a human donor in good health; the cells came from an allogeneic mixed lymphocyte reaction. CDR3 residues: CASSLEAGQGGYEQYF. The CDR3 DNA reads as TGTGCCAGCAGCTTAGAGGCGGGACAGGGGGGATACGAGCAGTACTTC.